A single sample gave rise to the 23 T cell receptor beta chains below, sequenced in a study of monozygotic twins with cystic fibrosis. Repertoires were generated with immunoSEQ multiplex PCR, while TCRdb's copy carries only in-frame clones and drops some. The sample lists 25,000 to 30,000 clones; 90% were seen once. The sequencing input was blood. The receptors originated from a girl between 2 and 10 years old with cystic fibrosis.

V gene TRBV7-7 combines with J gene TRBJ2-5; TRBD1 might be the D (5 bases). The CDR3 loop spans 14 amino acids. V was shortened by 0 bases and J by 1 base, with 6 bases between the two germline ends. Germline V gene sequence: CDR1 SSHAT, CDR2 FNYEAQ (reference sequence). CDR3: CASSLAGPQETQYF. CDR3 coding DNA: TGTGCCAGCAGCTTAGCGGGGCCCCAAGAGACCCAGTACTTC. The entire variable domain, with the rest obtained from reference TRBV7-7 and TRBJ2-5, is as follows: GAGVSQSPRYKVTKRGQDVTLRCDPISSHATLYWYQQALGQGPEFLTYFNYEAQPDKSGLPSDRFSAERPEGSISTLTIQRTEQRDSAMYRCASSLAGPQETQYFGPGTRLLVL.

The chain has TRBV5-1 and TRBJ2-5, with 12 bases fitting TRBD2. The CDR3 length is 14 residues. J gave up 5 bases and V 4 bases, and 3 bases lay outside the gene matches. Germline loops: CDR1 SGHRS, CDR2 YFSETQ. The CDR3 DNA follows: TGCGCCAGCAGCCCCGGGACTAGCGGGGAGACCCAGTACTTC. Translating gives CASSPGTSGETQYF.

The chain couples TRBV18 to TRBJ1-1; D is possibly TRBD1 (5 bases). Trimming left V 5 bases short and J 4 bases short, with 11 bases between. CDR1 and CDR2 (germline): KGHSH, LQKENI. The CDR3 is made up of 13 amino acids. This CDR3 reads CASSSQGGTEAFF. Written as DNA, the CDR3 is TGTGCCAGCTCAAGTCAGGGAGGCACTGAAGCTTTCTTT.

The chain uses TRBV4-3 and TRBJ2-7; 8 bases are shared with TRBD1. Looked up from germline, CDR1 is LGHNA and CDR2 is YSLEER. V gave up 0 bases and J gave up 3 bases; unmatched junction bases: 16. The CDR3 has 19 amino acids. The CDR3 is CASSQDRGTGAGVGYEQYF. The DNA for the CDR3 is TGCGCCAGCAGCCAAGATCGCGGGACAGGCGCTGGGGTTGGCTACGAGCAGTACTTC.

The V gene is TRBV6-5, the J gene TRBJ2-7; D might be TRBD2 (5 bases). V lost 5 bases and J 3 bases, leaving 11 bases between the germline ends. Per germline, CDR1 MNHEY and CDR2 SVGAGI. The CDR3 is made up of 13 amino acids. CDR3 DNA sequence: TGTGCCAGCAGTCCCGTCCGGGGCTACGAGCAGTACTTC. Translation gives CASSPVRGYEQYF.

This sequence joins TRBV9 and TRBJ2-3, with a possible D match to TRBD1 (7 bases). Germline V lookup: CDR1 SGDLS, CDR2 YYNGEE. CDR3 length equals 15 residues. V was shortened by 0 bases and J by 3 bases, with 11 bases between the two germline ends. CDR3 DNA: TGTGCCAGCAGCGTAGCAGGGGGGCAAACAGATACGCAGTATTTT. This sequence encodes CASSVAGGQTDTQYF.

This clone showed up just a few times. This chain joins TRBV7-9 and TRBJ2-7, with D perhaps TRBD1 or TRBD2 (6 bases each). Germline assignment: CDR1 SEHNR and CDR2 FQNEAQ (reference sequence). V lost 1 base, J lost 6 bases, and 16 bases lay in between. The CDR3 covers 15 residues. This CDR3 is CASSLVPYREAEQYF. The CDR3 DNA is TGTGCCAGCAGCTTAGTCCCCTACAGGGAGGCCGAGCAGTACTTC.

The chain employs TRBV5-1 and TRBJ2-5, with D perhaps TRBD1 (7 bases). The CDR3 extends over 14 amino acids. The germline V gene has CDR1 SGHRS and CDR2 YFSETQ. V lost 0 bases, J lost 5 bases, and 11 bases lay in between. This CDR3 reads CASSLEGAGETQYF. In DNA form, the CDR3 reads TGCGCCAGCAGCTTGGAGGGGGCGGGGGAGACCCAGTACTTC.

The CDR3 nucleotides are TGTGCCAGCAGCCCCGGGACTAGCTCAGATACGCAGTATTTT. It codes for CASSPGTSSDTQYF. V gene TRBV7-2 combines with J gene TRBJ2-3; TRBD2 matches 9 bases. The germline CDR1 and CDR2 sequences are SGHTA and FQGNSA. The CDR3 totals 14 residues. Trimming cost V 5 bases and J 4 bases; bases outside gene matches: 4.

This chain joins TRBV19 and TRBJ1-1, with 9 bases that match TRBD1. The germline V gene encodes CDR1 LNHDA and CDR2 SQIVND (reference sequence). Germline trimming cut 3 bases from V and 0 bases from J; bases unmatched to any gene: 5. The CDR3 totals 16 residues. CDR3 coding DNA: TGTGCCAGTAGTATCGGGACAGGGCTAATGAACACTGAAGCTTTCTTT. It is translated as CASSIGTGLMNTEAFF.

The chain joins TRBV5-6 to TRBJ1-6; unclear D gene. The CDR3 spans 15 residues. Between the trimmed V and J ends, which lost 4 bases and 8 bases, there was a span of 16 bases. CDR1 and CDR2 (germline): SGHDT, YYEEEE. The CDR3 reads CASSLDGLNDSPLHF. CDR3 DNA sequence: TGTGCCAGCAGCCTGGACGGACTGAATGATTCACCCCTCCACTTT.

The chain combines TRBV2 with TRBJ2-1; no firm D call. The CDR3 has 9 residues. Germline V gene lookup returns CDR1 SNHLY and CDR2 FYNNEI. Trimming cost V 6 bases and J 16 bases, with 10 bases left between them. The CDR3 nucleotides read TGTGCCAGCAGCGCCGTCGCATTCTTC. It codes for CASSAVAFF.

This CDR3 reads CASSPPPDRGQGYGYTF. The CDR3 nucleotides read TGCGCCAGCAGCCCCCCACCAGACAGGGGGCAAGGCTATGGCTACACCTTC. The chain couples TRBV4-1 to TRBJ1-2; TRBD1 matches at 10 bases. Germline V gene lookup returns CDR1 MGHRA and CDR2 YSYEKL. The CDR3 contains 17 residues. The J segment lost 4 bases and the V segment lost 4 bases, leaving 12 bases of the junction unmatched.

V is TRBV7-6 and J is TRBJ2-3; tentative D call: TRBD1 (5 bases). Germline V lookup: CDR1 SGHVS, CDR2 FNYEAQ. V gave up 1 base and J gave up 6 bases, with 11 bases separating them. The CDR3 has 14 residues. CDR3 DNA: TGTGCCAGCAGCTTAGAAGCAGGGCTGGATACGCAGTATTTT. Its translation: CASSLEAGLDTQYF.

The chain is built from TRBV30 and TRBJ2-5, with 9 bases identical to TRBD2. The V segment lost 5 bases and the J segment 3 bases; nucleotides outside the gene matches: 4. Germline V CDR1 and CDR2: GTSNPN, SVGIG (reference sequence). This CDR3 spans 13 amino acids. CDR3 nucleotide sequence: TGTGCCTGGGGAAGACTAGCGGAAGAGACCCAGTACTTC. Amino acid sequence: CAWGRLAEETQYF.

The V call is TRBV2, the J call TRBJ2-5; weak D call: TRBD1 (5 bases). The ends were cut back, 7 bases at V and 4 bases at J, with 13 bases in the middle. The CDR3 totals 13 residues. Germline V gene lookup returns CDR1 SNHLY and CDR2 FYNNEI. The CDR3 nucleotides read TGTGCCAGCAAAGCAGGGTTGGGAGAGACCCAGTACTTC. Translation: CASKAGLGETQYF.

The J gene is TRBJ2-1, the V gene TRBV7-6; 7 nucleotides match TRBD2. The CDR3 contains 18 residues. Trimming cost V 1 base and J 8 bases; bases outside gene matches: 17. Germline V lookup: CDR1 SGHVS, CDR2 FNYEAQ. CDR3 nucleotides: TGTGCCAGCAGCTTAGGGTCCCGACTAGCCCGTCCCATCGATGAGCAGTTCTTC. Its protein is CASSLGSRLARPIDEQFF.

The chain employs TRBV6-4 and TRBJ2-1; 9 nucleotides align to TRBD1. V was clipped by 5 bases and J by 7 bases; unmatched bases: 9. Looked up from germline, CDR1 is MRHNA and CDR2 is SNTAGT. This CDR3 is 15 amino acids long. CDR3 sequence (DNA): TGTGCCAGCAGTTCTCCGGGACAGGGAGTGAATGAGCAGTTCTTC. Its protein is CASSSPGQGVNEQFF.

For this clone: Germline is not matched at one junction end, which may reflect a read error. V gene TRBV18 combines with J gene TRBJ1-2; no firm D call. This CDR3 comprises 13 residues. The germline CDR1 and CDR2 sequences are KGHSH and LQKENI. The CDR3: CASSPPPPQQSYF. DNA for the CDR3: TGTGCCAGCTCACCCCCCCCACCACAGCAGTCTTACTTC.

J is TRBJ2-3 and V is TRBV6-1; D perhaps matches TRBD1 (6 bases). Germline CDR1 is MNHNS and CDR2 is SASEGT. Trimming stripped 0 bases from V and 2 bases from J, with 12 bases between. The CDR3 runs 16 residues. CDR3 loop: CASSEARGWTTDTQYF. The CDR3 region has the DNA TGTGCCAGCAGTGAAGCGAGGGGGTGGACCACAGATACGCAGTATTTT.

The CDR3 here is CASRTGGEQYF. In DNA, the CDR3 is TGTGCCAGCCGGACAGGGGGCGAGCAGTACTTC. The V gene is TRBV18, the J gene TRBJ2-7; 10 bases are a match to TRBD1. CDR3 length: 11 amino acids. Germline CDR1 reads KGHSH; CDR2 reads LQKENI. V was clipped by 8 bases and J by 6 bases; unmatched bases: 1. Drawing the rest from reference TRBV18 and TRBJ2-7, the complete variable domain is NAGVMQNPRHLVRRRGQEARLRCSPMKGHSHVYWYRQLPEEGLKFMVYLQKENIIDESGMPKERFSAEFPKEGPSILRIQQVVRGDSAAYFCASRTGGEQYFGPGTRLTVT.

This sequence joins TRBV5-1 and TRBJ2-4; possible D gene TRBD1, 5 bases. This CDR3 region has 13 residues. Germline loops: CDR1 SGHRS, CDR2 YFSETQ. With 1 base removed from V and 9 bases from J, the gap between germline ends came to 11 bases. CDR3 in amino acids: CASSLSGSSIQYF. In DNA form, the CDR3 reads TGCGCCAGCAGCTTGTCAGGGTCTAGCATTCAGTACTTC.

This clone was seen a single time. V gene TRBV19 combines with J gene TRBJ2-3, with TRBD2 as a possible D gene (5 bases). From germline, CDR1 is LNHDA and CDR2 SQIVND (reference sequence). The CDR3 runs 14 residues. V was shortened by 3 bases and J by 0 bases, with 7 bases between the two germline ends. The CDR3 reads CASSIGLSTDTQYF. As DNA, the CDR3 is TGTGCCAGTAGTATCGGACTGAGCACAGATACGCAGTATTTT.